This TCR beta chain was identified during a study of T-cell reconstitution after alpha-beta-depleted transplantation in children. Trimming cost V 4 bases and J 3 bases; bases outside gene matches: 10. The CDR3 has 19 amino acids. Germline CDR1 is SGHRS and CDR2 is YFSETQ. This sample's TCRbeta library carried unique molecular identifier barcodes. MiXCR was run by TCRdb on the PCR reads, yielding one entry per CDR3 protein. The sample includes around 530,000 distinct CDR3 sequences, 32% seen only once; the top ten take 2% to 3%. This receptor was taken from a human donor who donated a stem cell graft to a child with aplastic anemia. The chain is built from TRBV5-1 and TRBJ2-1; 16 positions match TRBD2. This material consisted of PBMCs from the stem cell graft donor, taken from the stem cell graft. The CDR3 sequence: CASSPRGTSGGDLYNEQFF. Here the CDR3 DNA reads TGCGCCAGCAGCCCGAGAGGGACTAGCGGGGGGGACCTCTACAATGAGCAGTTCTTC.